The 15 T cell receptor beta chains listed next were all sequenced from one sample in a study of cytomegalovirus exposure and HLA in healthy donors. Researchers ran the PCR with 60 Vbeta and 13 Jbeta primers. Data came from immunoSEQ multiplex PCR; TCRdb stores just in-frame clones and leaves some out. The table includes approximately 160,000 clones, roughly 78% detected once. The sequenced material came from PBMCs. The receptors here all came from a woman aged 45-65 years in good health and CMV-seropositive.

This clone has just a few counts. V and J are TRBV5-8 and TRBJ2-3; 8 nucleotides match TRBD1. Germline V lookup: CDR1 SGHTS, CDR2 YDEGEE. With 3 bases clipped from V and 3 bases from J, the junction kept 6 bases outside the gene matches. This CDR3 has 15 residues. DNA of the CDR3: TGTGCCAGCAGCTCCGGACAGGGAGGTACAGATACGCAGTATTTT. Translating it yields CASSSGQGGTDTQYF.

The chain links TRBV5-1 to TRBJ1-4, with 9 positions matching TRBD1. The CDR3 is made up of 16 amino acids. Trimming cost V 0 bases and J 4 bases; bases outside gene matches: 4. Germline CDR1 SGHRS, CDR2 YFSETQ. In DNA, the CDR3 is TGCGCCAGCAGCTTGGGGTCGGGACAGGGTAATGAAAAACTGTTTTTT. Translation gives CASSLGSGQGNEKLFF.

This sequence joins TRBV2 and TRBJ2-4; weak D call: TRBD1 (6 bases). This CDR3 region has 12 residues. The V end lost 6 bases, the J end lost 9 bases, and 12 bases lay between the germline ends. CDR1 and CDR2 from the germline V gene are SNHLY and FYNNEI. CDR3 amino acids: CASRQGAGIQYF. CDR3 in DNA: TGTGCCAGCAGACAGGGTGCGGGCATTCAGTACTTC. Drawing the rest from reference TRBV2 and TRBJ2-4, the complete variable domain is EPEVTQTPSHQVTQMGQEVILRCVPISNHLYFYWYRQILGQKVEFLVSFYNNEISEKSEIFDDQFSVERPDGSNFTLKIRSTKLEDSAMYFCASRQGAGIQYFGAGTRLSVL.

The rearrangement uses TRBV5-1 and TRBJ2-1, with TRBD2 identical over 9 bases. Germline V gene sequence: CDR1 SGHRS, CDR2 YFSETQ. The CDR3 loop spans 17 amino acids. The junction had 11 bases not matched to a gene; V was cut back by 0 bases and J by 7 bases. The CDR3 DNA follows: TGCGCCAGCAGCTTGGGCCTCGCGCGGGGGGGCCAAAATGAGCAGTTCTTC. It codes for CASSLGLARGGQNEQFF.

The V gene is TRBV28, the J gene TRBJ1-3; 8 bases match TRBD1. Germline trimming cut 4 bases from V and 2 bases from J; bases unmatched to any gene: 13. CDR1 and CDR2 (germline): MDHEN, SYDVKM. The CDR3 runs 18 residues. Written as DNA, the CDR3 is TGTGCCAGCAGTTCTGTCAGGGGGCAACGGGGGGCTGGAAACACCATATATTTT. Protein: CASSSVRGQRGAGNTIYF. The entire variable domain, with the rest obtained from reference TRBV28 and TRBJ1-3, is as follows: DVKVTQSSRYLVKRTGEKVFLECVQDMDHENMFWYRQDPGLGLRLIYFSYDVKMKEKGDIPEGYSVSREKKERFSLILESASTNQTSMYLCASSSVRGQRGAGNTIYFGEGSWLTVV.

The chain joins TRBV6-4 to TRBJ2-1; D might be TRBD1 (6 bases). The germline V gene has CDR1 MRHNA and CDR2 SNTAGT. V shed 9 bases and J shed 3 bases, with 24 bases lying between them. There are 17 residues in the CDR3. CDR3 nucleotides: TGTGCCAGAAAACAGGGCCCGCGACTTCCACTCTACAATGAGCAGTTCTTC. It is translated as CARKQGPRLPLYNEQFF.

The rearrangement joins TRBV2 to TRBJ2-7; TRBD1 aligns across 7 bases. CDR3 length: 12 residues. CDR1 and CDR2 (germline): SNHLY, FYNNEI. V was pared by 4 bases and J by 6 bases, with 3 bases of the junction left unmatched. The CDR3 nucleotides are TGTGCCAGCAGTGGAACAGGGGCCGAGCAGTACTTC. Amino acids: CASSGTGAEQYF.

The chain links TRBV10-2 to TRBJ2-7; D is possibly TRBD2 (6 bases). Trimming cost V 8 bases and J 3 bases, with 11 bases left between them. CDR1 WSHSY and CDR2 SAAADI come from the germline V gene. CDR3 length: 12 residues. CDR3 DNA sequence: TGCGCCAGCCAGAGGGAGGACTACGAGCAGTACTTC. Its protein product is CASQREDYEQYF.

For this clone: The germline gene is not matched at one end of the junction; a read error may be the cause. The chain is built from TRBV7-7 and TRBJ2-1; D is possibly TRBD1 (6 bases). This CDR3 spans 15 amino acids. Germline V CDR1 and CDR2: SSHAT, FNYEAQ (reference sequence). CDR3 region: CASSLGWQGYNEQFF. In nucleotides, the CDR3 is TGTGCTAGCAGCTTAGGGTGGCAGGGGTACAATGAGCAGTTCTTC. Combining the CDR3 with reference TRBV7-7 and TRBJ2-1 gives the whole variable domain GAGVSQSPRYKVTKRGQDVTLRCDPISSHATLYWYQQALGQGPEFLTYFNYEAQPDKSGLPSDRFSAERPEGSISTLTIQRTEQRDSAMYRCASSLGWQGYNEQFFGPGTRLTVL.

This chain connects TRBV7-9 to TRBJ2-1, with D maybe TRBD1 (6 bases). In germline, CDR1 is SEHNR, CDR2 FQNEAQ (reference sequence). The ends were cut back, 1 base at V and 9 bases at J, with 13 bases in the middle. The CDR3 is 14 residues long. The CDR3 spells CASSLETGQVEQFF. The CDR3 nucleotides read TGTGCCAGCAGCTTAGAGACAGGTCAGGTTGAGCAGTTCTTC.

In regard to this clone: One end of the junction is discordant with germline, which a read error may explain. This chain links TRBV7-7 with TRBJ2-1; TRBD1 might be the D (5 bases). Germline CDR1 and CDR2: SSHAT and FNYEAQ (reference sequence). The CDR3 loop spans 15 amino acids. The CDR3 DNA reads as TGTGCTAGCAGCAAGGACACTTCCTCCTACAATGAGCAGTTCTTC. This encodes CASSKDTSSYNEQFF.

This chain links TRBV19 with TRBJ2-7, with 7 bases identical to TRBD1. Trimming at V came to 5 bases and at J to 5 bases, leaving 12 bases not matched to a gene. The CDR3 runs 15 residues. CDR1 and CDR2 from the germline V gene are LNHDA and SQIVND (reference sequence). The CDR3 sequence is CASSPPTGPRNEQYF. The CDR3 DNA is TGTGCCAGTAGTCCTCCGACAGGGCCTCGGAACGAGCAGTACTTC.

V gene TRBV5-4 combines with J gene TRBJ2-2; tentative D call: TRBD2 (5 bases). CDR3 length: 15 residues. V was shortened by 4 bases and J by 3 bases, with 13 bases between the two germline ends. Germline V lookup: CDR1 SGHNT, CDR2 YYREEE (reference sequence). The CDR3 loop reads CASSALGGDTGELFF. CDR3 sequence (DNA): TGTGCCAGCAGCGCGCTAGGAGGAGACACCGGGGAGCTGTTTTTT.

The chain has TRBV7-2 and TRBJ2-1, with TRBD2 matching 8 bases. The CDR3 covers 14 residues. J lost 7 bases, V lost 3 bases, and 5 bases had no gene match. Germline V gene lookup returns CDR1 SGHTA and CDR2 FQGNSA. Written as DNA, the CDR3 is TGTGCCAGCAGCTTTCGGACTAGCTGGAATGAGCAGTTCTTC. Protein sequence: CASSFRTSWNEQFF.

The genes are TRBV19 and TRBJ1-5, with D tentatively TRBD1 (6 bases). This CDR3 has 15 amino acids. The germline CDR1 and CDR2 sequences are LNHDA and SQIVND (reference sequence). V gave up 7 bases and J gave up 6 bases, with 19 bases separating them. CDR3 loop: CASTLIPQGTQPQHF. The CDR3 coding sequence is TGTGCCAGTACCCTCATCCCTCAGGGGACTCAGCCCCAGCATTTT.